This entry lists 8 T cell receptor beta chains sequenced from one sample in a study of blood T cell repertoires in COVID-19 (dated by TCRdb to 2018 to 2021). Library generation was performed with the immunoSEQ multiplex PCR assay. This immuneACCESS table, as held by TCRdb, lists in-frame sequences with V and J called but not all clones. Of the missing ones, under half trace to an unresolved V gene in checked studies; the others have no known cause. Recorded for this sample are just over 150,000 clones; 90% to 95% of them occurred a single time. The ten most abundant clones make up 4.6% of the sample. The sequencing sample was made of peripheral blood. The receptor set was obtained from a woman aged 45-60 years with acute or convalescent COVID-19.

The chain joins TRBV6-5 to TRBJ1-2, with TRBD1 identical over 8 bases. This CDR3 spans 14 amino acids. CDR1 and CDR2 from the germline V gene are MNHEY and SVGAGI. The V segment lost 6 bases and the J segment 5 bases; nucleotides outside the gene matches: 8. CDR3 residues: CASSRTGPTYGYTF. The DNA of the CDR3 is TGTGCCAGCAGCCGGACAGGGCCAACATATGGCTACACCTTC.

The chain uses TRBV6-5 and TRBJ1-5; unclear D gene. The germline V gene has CDR1 MNHEY and CDR2 SVGAGI. The CDR3 is 13 residues long. V lost 5 bases to trimming and J lost 7 bases, with 12 bases between them. The chain's CDR3 is CASSQSSGQPQHF. The CDR3 DNA reads as TGTGCCAGCAGTCAGAGTAGCGGCCAGCCCCAGCATTTT.

The V gene is TRBV6-2 or TRBV6-3, the J gene TRBJ2-1, with 7 bases aligning to TRBD1. Trimming removed 0 bases from V and 4 bases from J; junction bases left unmatched: 12. Germline V CDR1 and CDR2: MNHEY, SVGEGT. CDR3 size: 18 residues. The CDR3 is CASSYSTRRTGLYNEQFF. The CDR3 nucleotides are TGTGCCAGCAGTTACTCGACACGCCGGACAGGACTTTACAATGAGCAGTTCTTC.

The chain links TRBV5-6 to TRBJ2-1; 8 bases map to TRBD1. The length of the CDR3 is 12 residues. Trimming removed 5 bases from V and 8 bases from J; junction bases left unmatched: 3. From germline, CDR1 is SGHDT and CDR2 YYEEEE. CDR3 region: CASSGTGDEQFF. CDR3 DNA sequence: TGTGCCAGCAGTGGGACAGGAGATGAGCAGTTCTTC.

CDR3 nucleotides: TGTGCCAGCAGCTTAGCGGGAGGGGCGAGCGCTGAAGCTTTCTTT. Its protein is CASSLAGGASAEAFF. The rearrangement links TRBV7-8 to TRBJ1-1; maybe TRBD1 (5 bases). The CDR3 is 15 amino acids. Trimming left V 0 bases short and J 6 bases short, with 14 bases between. The V gene's germline CDR1 is SGHVS and CDR2 FQNEAQ.

The chain has TRBV5-4 and TRBJ2-3, with a possible D match to TRBD1 (6 bases). Germline lookup yields CDR1 SGHNT and CDR2 YYREEE (reference sequence). This CDR3 is built from 16 residues. V was pared by 4 bases and J by 2 bases, with 17 bases between. In DNA form, the CDR3 reads TGTGCCAGCAGCGGCACCCAGGGGTGGACCACAGATACGCAGTATTTT. Protein: CASSGTQGWTTDTQYF.

The chain couples TRBV28 to TRBJ1-2; no definite D call. The CDR3 loop spans 14 amino acids. The germline CDR1 and CDR2 sequences are MDHEN and SYDVKM. The ends were cut back, 2 bases at V and 8 bases at J, with 15 bases in the middle. This chain's CDR3 is CASSLSMLVGGYTF. The CDR3 DNA reads as TGTGCCAGCAGTTTAAGTATGCTGGTGGGCGGCTACACCTTC.

The V and J genes are TRBV30 and TRBJ2-5; 7 nucleotides line up with TRBD2. Germline V gene data show CDR1 as GTSNPN and CDR2 as SVGIG (reference sequence). The CDR3 spans 13 residues. Losses at the gene ends were 2 bases for V and 7 bases for J; bases not matched to a gene: 7. CDR3 residues: CAWSWEGLGTQYF. In DNA form, the CDR3 reads TGTGCCTGGAGTTGGGAGGGACTGGGGACCCAGTACTTC. The full variable domain, with the rest looked up from reference TRBV30 and TRBJ2-5, is SQTIHQWPATLVQPVGSPLSLECTVEGTSNPNLYWYRQAAGRGLQLLFYSVGIGQISSEVPQNLSASRPQDRQFILSSKKLLLSDSGFYLCAWSWEGLGTQYFGPGTRLLVL.